This T cell receptor (beta chain) was found in a study of T cell responses to AZD1222 COVID-19 vaccine (dated by TCRdb to the early 2020s). Concerning the study at large: AZD1222 recipients whose second dose came at about 4 weeks and those whose second dose came at about 12 weeks were combined into one group, since spike-specific TCR depth and breadth did not differ between the two schedules. TCR sequencing covered more than 230 trial participants: roughly 200 given two doses of AZD1222 and about 26 given two doses of MenACWY control vaccine. Trial participants were enrolled by age into 18-55, 56-69 and 70-plus year subgroups, with roughly 160, 29 and 62 TCR-sequenced participants respectively.

With regard to this clone: Its cognate antigen has yet to be identified. The sample holds no much larger clone one base away, and base qualities are not on file.

The full study reports these points: CD4 TCRs associated with the vaccine covered the entire spike protein, and the dominant responses were in regions 160-218 and 743-854. In the small 56-69-year group, the increase in depth fell short of significance, most likely because of low power. Conclusions about previously exposed vaccinees were limited because only six AZD1222 recipients were SARS-CoV-2 seropositive at baseline. Because no samples from the day 14 peak response were available, repertoires could be characterized only after the peak T cell response. Nearly half of unique spike-specific TCRs reportedly recognized epitopes outside regions mutated in the B.1.351 and B.1.1.7 variants. A significant rise in spike-specific TCR breadth and depth was observed after two AZD1222 doses relative to day 0 and relative to MenACWY recipients. Most participants were white British and females outnumbered males, and the authors suggested that clonal diversity may have been underestimated.

From the cysteine up to the phenylalanine, the CDR3 has a length of 14 residues. Only CDR3 DNA remains: 42 bases, in frame from the first base. Reading the germline V gene (reference sequence) gives CDR1 MNHEY and CDR2 SMNVEV. Clipping removes 2 bases from V and 5 bases from J, with 1 as the unmatched junction base count. The CDR3 regions of human TCRbeta chains were analyzed by immunosequencing. From the authors' description of their analysis: Repertoire TCRs were checked for matches against a reference library of SARS-CoV-2-specific TCRs that had been generated using the MIRA antigen-specificity platform. Breadth was defined as the fraction of unique TCRs that were SARS-CoV-2-associated, and depth was defined as the fraction of total T cells that were SARS-CoV-2-associated. Using the MIRA data, every spike-specific TCR was mapped to the spike region that the TCR reacted to and assigned to either a CD4 or a CD8 class. Log10-transformed breadth and depth values were compared by one-way ANOVA with Sidak's multiple comparisons tests. TCRdb provides this immuneACCESS table in a form limited to in-frame rearrangements. Some clones are lacking; in checked studies, under half of them reflect an unresolved V gene, and why the rest are absent is not known. Clone size and the V and J calls come from that table; the DNA yielded D and trimming. Across this sample there are about 160,000 clones, with 88% seen only once. 5.5% of the sample lies in the top ten.

The time point label for this specimen denotes: baseline before first vaccination. Vaccinee samples were obtained from the UK trials COV001 and COV002, which included a single-blind randomized controlled phase 2/3 trial of AZD1222 (ChAdOx1 nCoV-19) in healthy adults. Trial participant PBMC samples were collected at day 0 and day 28 after the second dose for TCRbeta chain sequencing. The chain uses TRBV27 and TRBJ1-5, with 9 bases matching TRBD1. The source of this sequence is an adult in good health. The input for sequencing was peripheral blood, taken on day 0 of AZD1222 vaccination. The CDR3 corresponds to CASSLDRGDQPQHF. The sequence in DNA is TGTGCCAGCAGTTTAGACAGGGGGGATCAGCCCCAGCATTTT.